The rows below give T cell receptor beta chains drawn from one sample of a study of graft-versus-host responses after intestinal transplantation. The antigens of these receptors remain unknown. Produced via immunoSEQ multiplex PCR; TCRdb's table is partial and in-frame only. The sample has around 100,000 clones; around 94% are singletons. Specimen: unstimulated CD4+ T cells sorted from spleen or lymph node cells, collected before transplant. The receptors were gathered from a human donor who was the organ donor for an intestinal transplant. Each CDR3 is given with its conserved first and last residue. Each record gives: J gene, V gene, CDR3 protein.

J gene: TRBJ1-2
V gene: TRBV15
CDR3 protein: CATSRVGQGSNYGYTF

J gene: TRBJ1-2
V gene: TRBV11-2
CDR3 protein: CASSLERPSGAQVYTF

J gene: TRBJ1-2
V gene: TRBV6-5
CDR3 protein: CASRIDGNYGYTF

J gene: TRBJ2-5
V gene: TRBV6-5
CDR3 protein: CASSYLAGVETQYF

J gene: TRBJ2-3
V gene: TRBV28
CDR3 protein: CASSEFTRTSGRSADTQYF

J gene: TRBJ2-5
V gene: TRBV7-2
CDR3 protein: CASSLAGGRSETQYF

J gene: TRBJ2-3
V gene: TRBV9
CDR3 protein: CASSVDSSSTDTQYF

J gene: TRBJ2-7
V gene: TRBV19
CDR3 protein: CASSIWTGASYEQYF

J gene: TRBJ2-5
V gene: TRBV7-9
CDR3 protein: CASSSRTSTATQYF

J gene: TRBJ1-5
V gene: TRBV6-1
CDR3 protein: CASSRTGGWGQPQHF

J gene: TRBJ2-6
V gene: TRBV28
CDR3 protein: CASSYTGVGANVLTF

J gene: TRBJ1-4
V gene: TRBV7-9
CDR3 protein: CASSSGTGGLRGEKLFF

J gene: TRBJ2-7
V gene: TRBV5-1
CDR3 protein: CASSSLGLVTYEQYF

J gene: TRBJ1-5
V gene: TRBV7-8
CDR3 protein: CASSAHRGRSNQPQHF

J gene: TRBJ2-7
V gene: TRBV28
CDR3 protein: CASRLLRQSGSEQYF

J gene: TRBJ1-5
V gene: TRBV7-9
CDR3 protein: CASSLAQRDKVDQPQHF

J gene: TRBJ1-1
V gene: TRBV10-3
CDR3 protein: CAISGGNTEAFF

J gene: TRBJ2-7
V gene: TRBV27
CDR3 protein: CASSLSMGGYEQYF

J gene: TRBJ1-5
V gene: TRBV5-8
CDR3 protein: CASNKNGDRGRQPQHF

J gene: TRBJ2-3
V gene: TRBV7-2
CDR3 protein: CASSVSLGTDTQYF

J gene: TRBJ2-2
V gene: TRBV9
CDR3 protein: CASSGRGGNTGELFF

J gene: TRBJ1-2
V gene: TRBV29-1
CDR3 protein: CSVAGQGPRYTF

J gene: TRBJ2-1
V gene: TRBV4-1
CDR3 protein: CASSHMDRAYEQFF

J gene: TRBJ1-2
V gene: TRBV16
CDR3 protein: CASSPARGRILTNYGYTF

J gene: TRBJ2-2
V gene: TRBV5-1
CDR3 protein: CASSLQAPNTGELFF

J gene: TRBJ2-1
V gene: TRBV7-2
CDR3 protein: CASSSLANEQFF

J gene: TRBJ2-5
V gene: TRBV11-2
CDR3 protein: CASSHYRREGKTQYF

J gene: TRBJ1-4
V gene: TRBV18
CDR3 protein: CASSPPRVSNEKLFF

J gene: TRBJ2-7
V gene: TRBV28
CDR3 protein: CASRGAGQGDNEQYF

J gene: TRBJ1-3
V gene: TRBV6-6
CDR3 protein: CASSYSASGNTIYF

J gene: TRBJ1-1
V gene: TRBV29-1
CDR3 protein: CSVSPTGSGLGNTEAFF

J gene: TRBJ1-5
V gene: TRBV6-4
CDR3 protein: CASSDSDNQPQHF